This TCR beta chain derives from a study of blood T cells in healthy people across ages. A second roughly 6 to 12 cycle PCR used barcoded and J-beta primers. Every cDNA molecule carried a tag from a template-switch adaptor bearing 12 random nucleotides. At least 3 million CDR3-containing paired-end reads were obtained per sample. TCRdb redid the calling of the 5' RACE reads with MiXCR, one entry per CDR3 protein. There are fewer than 650,000 distinct CDR3 sequences in the sample; about 27% occur only once, and about 3.9% lies in the top ten. Study-wide points: Diversity of TCR beta per million T cells declined in a roughly linear way with age. Naive CD4+ cell counts and diversity both ran higher in long-lived than in aged donors.

This clonotype was detected only a few times. Its antigen is still unknown. Trimming stripped 2 bases from V and 3 bases from J, with 5 bases between. The CDR3 is 13 amino acids. Germline CDR1 and CDR2: DFQATT and SNEGSKA (reference sequence). Separately, the same data were catalogued under a study of T cells of mothers and their children.

The sequenced sample consisted of blood. This clonotype originated in a boy aged 2-15 years in good health. V gene TRBV20-1 combines with J gene TRBJ2-6; D uncertain. The CDR3 sequence is CSARRSGANVLTF. As DNA, the CDR3 is TGCAGTGCTAGAAGAAGTGGGGCCAACGTCCTGACTTTC.